The 18 T cell receptor beta chains presented below share a single source sample, sequenced in a study of Ad26.COV2.S vaccination and SARS-CoV-2 variants. Treatment defined: roughly 19 received Ad26.COV2.S at low or high dose, single or two shots; roughly 5 received placebo; per-sample allocation not given. Samples came from day 63 after the first vaccine or placebo injection. Clones were sequenced by immunoSEQ multiplex PCR, and TCRdb holds only the in-frame ones, with some missing. The sample includes about 450,000 clones, roughly 89% of them seen just once. Sequencing used peripheral blood, obtained in a trial of Ad26.COV2.S vaccine versus placebo. The receptors stem from a person between 18 and 65 years old who received the Ad26.COV2.S COVID-19 vaccine or a placebo.

The chain is built from TRBV4-3 and TRBJ2-1; D is undetermined. There are 14 residues in the CDR3. CDR1 LGHNA and CDR2 YSLEER come from the germline V gene. Trimming removed 0 bases at V and 5 bases at J, with 8 bases between. The CDR3 spells CASSQDFRNNEQFF. CDR3 in DNA: TGCGCCAGCAGCCAAGATTTTAGAAACAATGAGCAGTTCTTC.

This sequence joins TRBV5-5 and TRBJ1-2; D is possibly TRBD1 (5 bases). Germline lookup yields CDR1 SGHKS and CDR2 YYEKEE (reference sequence). This CDR3 has 15 residues. Between the trimmed V and J ends, which lost 4 bases and 5 bases, there was a span of 18 bases. DNA of the CDR3: TGTGCCAGCAGCAGGGGTCCCCCTCTGCGATATGGCTACACCTTC. It yields the protein CASSRGPPLRYGYTF.

CDR3 bases: TGTGCCAGCAGCCGGGACAGGGCCTATGGCTACACCTTC. Translation: CASSRDRAYGYTF. V and J are TRBV4-2 and TRBJ1-2; TRBD1 agrees at 9 bases. Per germline, CDR1 LGHNA and CDR2 YNFKEQ. Germline trimming cut 4 bases from V and 4 bases from J; bases unmatched to any gene: 1. CDR3 size: 13 residues.

This clone was counted between two and nine times. The J gene is TRBJ1-5, the V gene TRBV12-3 or TRBV12-4; no clear D. This CDR3 has 13 amino acids. Trimming took off 3 bases at V and 7 bases at J, with 10 bases between the two ends. DNA for the CDR3: TGTGCCAGCAGTTTCGAGGTATGGCAGCCCCAGCATTTT. It specifies CASSFEVWQPQHF.

CDR3 nucleotides: TGTGCCAGCAGTTTATACACATGGGTCGATGAGCAGTTCTTC. This sequence encodes CASSLYTWVDEQFF. V is TRBV6-2 or TRBV6-3 and J is TRBJ2-1; D gene unclear. V was cut by 4 bases and J by 8 bases, with 15 bases left in between. The CDR3 consists of 14 residues. Germline V lookup: CDR1 MNHEY, CDR2 SVGEGT.

V usage is TRBV3-1 (or the pseudogene TRBV3-2) and J usage is TRBJ2-7; 7 bases are shared with TRBD2. The CDR3 runs 16 residues. CDR1 is LGHDT, CDR2 YNNKEL, per germline (reference sequence). Germline trimming cut 4 bases from V and 5 bases from J; bases unmatched to any gene: 14. CDR3 DNA sequence: TGTGCCAGCAGCCGATTGGGCGGGAGCGCCCACCACGAGCAGTACGTC. Translating gives CASSRLGGSAHHEQYV.

As DNA, the CDR3 is TGTGCCAGCCGACCTCGGGGCCTAAACACCGGGGAGCTGTTTTTT. Translating it yields CASRPRGLNTGELFF. This chain links TRBV6-5 with TRBJ2-2, with D perhaps being TRBD1 or TRBD2 (5 bases each). V was clipped by 8 bases and J by 2 bases, with 15 bases between them. CDR3 size: 15 residues. Germline CDR1 MNHEY, CDR2 SVGAGI.

The J gene is TRBJ1-5, the V gene TRBV6-6, with D uncertain. The CDR3 covers 15 residues. V was cut by 3 bases and J by 0 bases, with 9 bases left in between. Per germline, CDR1 MNHNY and CDR2 SVGAGI (reference sequence). Here the CDR3 DNA reads TGTGCCAGCAGTTATGAAGATTATAGCAATCAGCCCCAGCATTTT. It specifies CASSYEDYSNQPQHF.

V usage is TRBV30 and J usage is TRBJ2-1, with 13 bases matching TRBD2. Germline CDR1 is GTSNPN and CDR2 is SVGIG (reference sequence). Germline trimming cut 0 bases from V and 0 bases from J; bases unmatched to any gene: 5. This CDR3 region has 18 residues. CDR3 nucleotide sequence: TGTGCCTGGAGTGTACTAGCGGGGGGGACTTACTCCTACAATGAGCAGTTCTTC. Its protein is CAWSVLAGGTYSYNEQFF.

The chain is built from TRBV6-5 and TRBJ1-1; D is undetermined. Germline CDR1 MNHEY, CDR2 SVGAGI. Between the trimmed V and J ends, which lost 6 bases and 2 bases, there was a span of 7 bases. The CDR3 has 12 amino acids. CDR3 DNA: TGTGCCAGCAGCCGGCACAACACTGAAGCTTTCTTT. Its protein is CASSRHNTEAFF.

The J gene is TRBJ2-7, the V gene TRBV6-2 or TRBV6-3; possible D gene TRBD1, 6 bases. Germline V lookup: CDR1 MNHEY, CDR2 SVGEGT. The ends were cut back, 2 bases at V and 1 base at J, with 15 bases in the middle. CDR3 length: 16 residues. Here the CDR3 DNA reads TGTGCCAGCAGTTACGAGCAGGGGCGCGGGTCCTACGAGCAGTACTTC. Translation gives CASSYEQGRGSYEQYF.

The chain recombines TRBV5-6 with TRBJ1-2, with 9 bases matching TRBD1. The CDR3 length is 14 residues. In germline, CDR1 is SGHDT, CDR2 YYEEEE. The junction had 4 bases not matched to a gene; V was cut back by 2 bases and J by 5 bases. The CDR3 loop reads CASSFRQGEYGYTF. The CDR3 DNA reads TGTGCCAGCAGCTTCCGACAGGGGGAATATGGCTACACCTTC.

In this sample, this clone turned up a few times. CDR3 nucleotides: TGTGCCAGTAGTATAGGGCTAGCGGGAGGTTTTGAGCAGTTCTTC. Translating it yields CASSIGLAGGFEQFF. This sequence joins TRBV19 and TRBJ2-1; 11 bases line up with TRBD2. Germline CDR1 and CDR2: LNHDA and SQIVND (reference sequence). The trim removed 1 base at V and 9 bases at J, leaving 5 bases unmatched. This CDR3 has 15 amino acids.

This clone was found once. This chain joins TRBV7-8 and TRBJ2-7; 9 bases fit TRBD2. From germline, CDR1 is SGHVS and CDR2 FQNEAQ. The CDR3 length is 18 residues. J gave up 4 bases and V 0 bases, and 13 bases lay outside the gene matches. CDR3 in amino acids: CASSLAAASGEGSYEQYF. The DNA for the CDR3 is TGTGCCAGCAGCTTAGCGGCGGCTAGCGGGGAGGGATCTTACGAGCAGTACTTC.

The chain carries TRBV5-8 and TRBJ2-1; D is unclear. There are 14 residues in the CDR3. V was clipped by 4 bases and J by 2 bases, with 10 bases between them. Looked up from germline, CDR1 is SGHTS and CDR2 is YDEGEE. This chain's CDR3 is CASSQDLTYNEQFF. The DNA of the CDR3 is TGTGCCAGCAGCCAGGACCTTACCTACAATGAGCAGTTCTTC.

This chain connects TRBV27 to TRBJ2-7, with TRBD2 matching 8 bases. V trimming: 5 bases; J trimming: 1 base; junction bases outside the gene matches: 4. This CDR3 contains 14 residues. Germline loops: CDR1 MNHEY, CDR2 SMNVEV (reference sequence). CDR3 in amino acids: CASSGVAGSYEQYF. The CDR3 nucleotides read TGTGCCAGCAGTGGAGTAGCGGGGTCCTACGAGCAGTACTTC.

V and J are TRBV18 and TRBJ1-1, with unresolved D. Germline-derived CDR1 and CDR2 are KGHSH and LQKENI. Trimming took 3 bases from V and 3 from J, leaving 14 bases between them. The CDR3 has 15 amino acids. The DNA of the CDR3 is TGTGCCAGCTCACCCTACAAGGATATGGACACTGAAGCTTTCTTT. Amino acids: CASSPYKDMDTEAFF.

This clone has just one count. The gene calls are TRBV28 and TRBJ2-7; TRBD1 might be the D (6 bases). The V end was cut by 8 bases, the J end by 4 bases, with 9 bases between. The length of the CDR3 is 11 residues. Germline values: CDR1 MDHEN, CDR2 SYDVKM. This chain's CDR3 is CASWDTYEQYF. In DNA form, the CDR3 reads TGTGCCAGCTGGGACACTTACGAGCAGTACTTC.